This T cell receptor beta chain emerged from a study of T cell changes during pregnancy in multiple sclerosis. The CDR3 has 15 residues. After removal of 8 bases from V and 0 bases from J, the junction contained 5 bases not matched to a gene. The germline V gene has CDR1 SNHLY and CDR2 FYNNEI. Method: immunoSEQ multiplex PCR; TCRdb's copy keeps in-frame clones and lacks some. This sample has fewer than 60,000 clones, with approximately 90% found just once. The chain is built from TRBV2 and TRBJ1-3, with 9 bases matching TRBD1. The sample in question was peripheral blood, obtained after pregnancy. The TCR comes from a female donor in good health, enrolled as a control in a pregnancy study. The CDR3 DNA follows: TGTGCCAGCCTCGGGACAGGGATCTCTGGAAACACCATATATTTT. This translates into CASLGTGISGNTIYF.